These T cell receptor beta chains were read from a single sample in a study of T cell changes during pregnancy in multiple sclerosis. Produced via immunoSEQ multiplex PCR; TCRdb's table is partial and in-frame only. This table has tens of thousands of clones, 90% appearing once. The sequencing here drew on peripheral blood, taken in the first trimester of pregnancy. These receptors were collected from a female donor in good health, enrolled as a control in a pregnancy study. CDR3s include the opening cysteine and the closing phenylalanine or tryptophan. Each record gives: V gene, J gene, D gene, clone size, CDR3 DNA, CDR3 protein. A D gene is named only where the DNA matches it firmly. Some rows mark clone size as missing; the rest say once, few, many or name a class of expanded clone.

>TRBV9|TRBJ1-2|NA|few
TGTGCCAGCAGCGTAGACACTAACTATGGCTACACCTTC
CASSVDTNYGYTF
>TRBV6-5|TRBJ2-6|NA|NA
TGTGCCAGCAGTTACTCCAACTCTGGGGCCAACGTCCTGACTTTC
CASSYSNSGANVLTF
>TRBV27|TRBJ2-1|NA|NA
TGTGCCAGCAGAGCCAGAAGGGGCACTGAGCAGTTCTTC
CASRARRGTEQFF
>TRBV7-9|TRBJ1-2|NA|once
TGTGCCAGCAGCCCAATGGGGAGCGGCTACACCTTC
CASSPMGSGYTF
>TRBV2|TRBJ1-1|NA|few
TGTGCCCACAGGGAGACTGAAGCTTTCTTT
CAHRETEAFF
>TRBV5-5|TRBJ1-6|NA|NA
TGTGCCAGCAGCTTACAGGGTTATTCACCCCTCCACTTT
CASSLQGYSPLHF
>TRBV7-9|TRBJ2-1|TRBD2|NA
TGTGCCAGCAGCTCGGGGACTAGCGGGAGACACAATGAGCAGTTCTTC
CASSSGTSGRHNEQFF
>TRBV29-1|TRBJ1-5|TRBD1|NA
TGCAGCGCTGGAACAGGGGGCAATCAGCCCCAGCATTTT
CSAGTGGNQPQHF
>TRBV5-1|TRBJ2-7|NA|NA
TGCGCCAGCAGCTTTAGTTTCCGGGACACCTCCTACGAGCAGTACTTC
CASSFSFRDTSYEQYF
>TRBV27|TRBJ2-1|NA|NA
TGTGCCAGCAGTCGTCAATTTAGGACAGACAATGAGCAGTTCTTC
CASSRQFRTDNEQFF
>TRBV4-1|TRBJ2-5|TRBD1|NA
TGCGCCAGCAGCCAAGATGGGGCCGGGACAGGGCTAGAGACCCAGTACTTC
CASSQDGAGTGLETQYF
>TRBV7-2|TRBJ1-4|TRBD1|NA
TGTGCCAGCAGCCCGCGACAGGGGGCGGATGAAAAACTGTTTTTT
CASSPRQGADEKLFF
>TRBV11-1|TRBJ2-5|NA|NA
TGTGCCAGCAGCTTACAGCGGTTGTACCAAGAGACCCAGTACTTC
CASSLQRLYQETQYF
>TRBV28|TRBJ2-5|TRBD1|NA
TGTGCCAGCAGTTTCTCAGGACAGGCTAGACACCAAGAGACCCAGTACTTC
CASSFSGQARHQETQYF
>TRBV11-2|TRBJ2-6|NA|NA
TGTGCCAGCAGCTTCACGGAGCGATCTGGGGCCAACGTCCTGACTTTC
CASSFTERSGANVLTF
>TRBV6-5|TRBJ1-3|NA|NA
TGTGCCAGCAGAGATGGGGCGAGAAACACCATATATTTT
CASRDGARNTIYF
>TRBV6-5|TRBJ1-2|NA|once
TGTGCCAGCAGTTACACAGGACAGGGCTACACCTTC
CASSYTGQGYTF
>TRBV28|TRBJ1-5|NA|NA
TGTGCCAGCAGTTTATGGACGGGAATCAGCAATCAGCCCCAGCATTTT
CASSLWTGISNQPQHF
>TRBV11-3|TRBJ2-1|NA|once
TGTGCCAGCAGCTTCCGACCTGTTATTTGCCAGCGGTACTACAATGAGCAGTTCTTC
CASSFRPVICQRYYNEQFF
>TRBV19|TRBJ2-3|TRBD1|NA
TGTGCCAGTAGTCGGCAGGGGGCTAGCACAGATACGCAGTATTTT
CASSRQGASTDTQYF
>TRBV27|TRBJ2-6|NA|once
TGTGCCAGCAGTGGCAATCAGCGCAGGGTCCCCAGCGCCGGGGCCAACGTCCTGACTTTC
CASSGNQRRVPSAGANVLTF
>TRBV15|TRBJ2-3|TRBD1|NA
TGTGCCACCAGCAGAGATGGACAGGAATCAGATACGCAGTATTTT
CATSRDGQESDTQYF
>TRBV2|TRBJ2-5|TRBD2|NA
TGTGCCAGCAGGGCGGGACTACCGGGCGAGACCCAGTACTTC
CASRAGLPGETQYF
>TRBV1|TRBJ1-4|NA|few
TGCACCAGCAGCCAAGACCCTGGACAGGGAGGGTTTTCAACTAATGAAAAACTGTTTTTT
CTSSQDPGQGGFSTNEKLFF
>TRBV13|TRBJ1-2|NA|NA
TGTGCCAGCAGCTCGGGGAGGATCAACTATGGCTACACCTTC
CASSSGRINYGYTF
>TRBV18|TRBJ1-1|NA|NA
TGTGCCACTTCGCGGAAGACTGAAGCTTTCTTT
CATSRKTEAFF
>TRBV19|TRBJ1-4|NA|NA
TGTGCCAGTAGCACACAAGGGGTTGTTGGTGAAAAACTGTTTTTT
CASSTQGVVGEKLFF
>TRBV27|TRBJ2-1|NA|NA
TGTGCCAGCAGCCCAGGGGTAAATGAGCAGTTCTTC
CASSPGVNEQFF
>TRBV2|TRBJ2-1|TRBD1|NA
TGTGCCAGCAGGAGACAGGGTTACACGATTCATGAGCAGTTCTTC
CASRRQGYTIHEQFF
>TRBV5-4|TRBJ1-6|NA|few
TGTGCCAGCAGCCTCTCACAGAGTTCACCCCTCCACTTT
CASSLSQSSPLHF
>TRBV5-1|TRBJ2-5|TRBD2|NA
TGCGCCAGCAGCTCCGGACTAGCGGGATCTGAGACCCAGTACTTC
CASSSGLAGSETQYF
>TRBV5-4|TRBJ2-6|NA|many
TGTGCCAGCAGCTCTCCATTGGGACGGGAGTCGGTTGGGGCCAACGTCCTGACTTTC
CASSSPLGRESVGANVLTF
>TRBV11-2|TRBJ2-5|TRBD1|NA
TGTGCCAGCAGAACAGTCAGGGGGATCGAAGAGACCCAGTACTTC
CASRTVRGIEETQYF
>TRBV7-9|TRBJ2-3|TRBD1|NA
TGTGCCAGCAGCCCAGGACAGGGAACAAATACGCAGTATTTT
CASSPGQGTNTQYF
>TRBV28|TRBJ1-5|TRBD1|NA
TGTGCCAGCACCTCCGACAGGGGAGGAGGGAAGCCCCAGCATTTT
CASTSDRGGGKPQHF
>TRBV9|TRBJ1-6|TRBD1|once
TGTGCCAGCAGCCCTGGGACAGTCCGGTCACCCCTCCACTTT
CASSPGTVRSPLHF
>TRBV27|TRBJ2-3|TRBD2|once
TGTGCCAGCCAACTTAGCGGGGGGGGCACAGATACGCAGTATTTT
CASQLSGGGTDTQYF
>TRBV28|TRBJ2-7|TRBD1|NA
TGTGCCAGCAGTTCGACAGGGGGCTCGGAGGAGCAGTACTTC
CASSSTGGSEEQYF
>TRBV7-2|TRBJ1-1|NA|NA
TGTGCCAGCAGCGAGACAGCGTCGAACACTGAAGCTTTCTTT
CASSETASNTEAFF
>TRBV25-1|TRBJ2-3|NA|once
TGTGCCAGCACCTCCGCACAGGGATTGTCGGATACGCAGTATTTT
CASTSAQGLSDTQYF
>TRBV28|TRBJ2-5|NA|once
TGTGCCAGCAATAACAGGGTCCCCGAGACCCAGTACTTC
CASNNRVPETQYF
>TRBV5-1|TRBJ1-5|NA|NA
TGCGCCAGGGACCGGGGCAGGGGCGACCAAATGGTCAATCAGCCCCAGCATTTT
CARDRGRGDQMVNQPQHF
>TRBV28|TRBJ2-4|NA|NA
TGTGCCAGCAGTTTATCTTTTAGGGACACCTTAGCCAAAAACATTCAGTACTTC
CASSLSFRDTLAKNIQYF
>TRBV6-4|TRBJ1-1|NA|few
TGTGCCAGCAGCCCGGGGGAAAACACTGAAGCTTTCTTT
CASSPGENTEAFF
>TRBV5-1|TRBJ2-1|NA|NA
TGCGCCAGCAGCCTGGACTGGAGCTCCTACAATGAGCAGTTCTTC
CASSLDWSSYNEQFF
>TRBV7-2|TRBJ2-3|NA|NA
TGTGCCAGCAGCTTAAGGGCAGGGGGGACATCAGATACGCAGTATTTT
CASSLRAGGTSDTQYF
>TRBV11-2|TRBJ2-1|NA|NA
TGTGCCAGCAGCTTATATGGCGGTTTGCATCCCATTTACAATGAGCAGTTCTTC
CASSLYGGLHPIYNEQFF
>TRBV7-9|TRBJ1-2|TRBD1|NA
TGTGCCAGCAGCCCTAACGTCCGGACAGGGTACGATGGCTACACCTTC
CASSPNVRTGYDGYTF